This T cell receptor beta chain was documented in a study of brain T cells in children with intractable seizures. Clones were sequenced by immunoSEQ multiplex PCR, and TCRdb holds only the in-frame ones, with some missing. The sample has about 350,000 clones, over 90% seen once. J was trimmed by 4 bases and V by 8 bases; bases with no gene match: 6. Germline lookup yields CDR1 MNHEY and CDR2 SMNVEV (reference sequence). This CDR3 has 14 residues. Specified time point: blood from clinic visit 5 months post-surgery; TSC patient then seizure free. The genes are TRBV27 and TRBJ2-1; 9 bases map to TRBD2. The sample was peripheral blood, taken approximately 5 months after surgery. The sequence derives from a boy in the first two years of life with tuberous sclerosis and intractable seizures. The CDR3 region is CASVSSGTYNEQFF. CDR3 DNA sequence: TGTGCCAGCGTATCTAGCGGGACTTACAATGAGCAGTTCTTC.